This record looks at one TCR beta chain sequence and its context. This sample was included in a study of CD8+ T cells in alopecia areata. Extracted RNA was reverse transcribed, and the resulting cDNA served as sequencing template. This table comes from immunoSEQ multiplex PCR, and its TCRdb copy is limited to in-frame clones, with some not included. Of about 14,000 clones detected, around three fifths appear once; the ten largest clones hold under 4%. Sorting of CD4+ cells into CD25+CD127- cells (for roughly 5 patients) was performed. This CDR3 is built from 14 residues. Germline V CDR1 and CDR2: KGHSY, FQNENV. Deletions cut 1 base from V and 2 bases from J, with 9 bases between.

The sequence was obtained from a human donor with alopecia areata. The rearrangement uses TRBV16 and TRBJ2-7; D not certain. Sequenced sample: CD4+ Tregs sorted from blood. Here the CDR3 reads CASSQFDRTYEQYF. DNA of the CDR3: TGTGCCAGCAGCCAATTTGACCGAACCTACGAGCAGTACTTC.